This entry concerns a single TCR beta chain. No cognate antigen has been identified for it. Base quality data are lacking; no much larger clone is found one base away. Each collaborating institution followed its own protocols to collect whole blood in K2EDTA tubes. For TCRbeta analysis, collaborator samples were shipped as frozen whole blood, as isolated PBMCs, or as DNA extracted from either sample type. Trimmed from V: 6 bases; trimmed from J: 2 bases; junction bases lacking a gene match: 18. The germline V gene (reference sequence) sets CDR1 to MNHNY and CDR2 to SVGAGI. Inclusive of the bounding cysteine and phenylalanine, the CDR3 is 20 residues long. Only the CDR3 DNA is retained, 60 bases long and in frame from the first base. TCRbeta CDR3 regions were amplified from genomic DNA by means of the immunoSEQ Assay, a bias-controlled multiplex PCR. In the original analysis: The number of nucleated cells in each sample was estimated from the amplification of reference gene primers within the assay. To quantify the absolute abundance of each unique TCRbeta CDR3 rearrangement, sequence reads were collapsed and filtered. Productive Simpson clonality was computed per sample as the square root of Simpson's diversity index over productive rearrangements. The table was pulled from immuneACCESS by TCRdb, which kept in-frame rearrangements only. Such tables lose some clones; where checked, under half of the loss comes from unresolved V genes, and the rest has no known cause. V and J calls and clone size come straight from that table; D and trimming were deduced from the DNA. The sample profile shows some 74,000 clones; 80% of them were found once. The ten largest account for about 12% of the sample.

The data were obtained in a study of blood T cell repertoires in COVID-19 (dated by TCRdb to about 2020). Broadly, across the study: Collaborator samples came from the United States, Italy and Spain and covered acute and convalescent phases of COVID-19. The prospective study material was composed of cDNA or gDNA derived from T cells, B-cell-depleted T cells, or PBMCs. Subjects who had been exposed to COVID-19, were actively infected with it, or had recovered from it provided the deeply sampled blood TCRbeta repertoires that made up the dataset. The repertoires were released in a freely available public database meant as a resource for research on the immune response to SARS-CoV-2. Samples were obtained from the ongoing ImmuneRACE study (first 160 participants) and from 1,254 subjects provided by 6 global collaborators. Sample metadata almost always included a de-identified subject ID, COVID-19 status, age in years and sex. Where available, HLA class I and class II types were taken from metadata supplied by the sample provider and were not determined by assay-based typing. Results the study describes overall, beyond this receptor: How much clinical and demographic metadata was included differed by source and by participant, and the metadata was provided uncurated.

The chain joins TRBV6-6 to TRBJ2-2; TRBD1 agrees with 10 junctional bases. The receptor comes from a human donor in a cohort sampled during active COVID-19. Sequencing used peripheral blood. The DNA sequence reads TGTGCCAGCAGCTACCGGGACAGGGGCAGGACTAGCTCTAACACCGGGGAGCTGTTTTTT. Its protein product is CASSYRDRGRTSSNTGELFF.